A single sample is the source of the 27 T cell receptor beta chains below, sequenced in a study of PD-1 blockade in classical Hodgkin lymphoma. Regarding time point: cycle 4 day 1 (C4D1), after more than 5 weeks of nivolumab. There was relapse after autologous stem cell transplantation in every patient, and there was variation in brentuximab vedotin exposure. The table came from immunoSEQ multiplex PCR; TCRdb's copy has only in-frame clones and leaves some out. The top ten clones hold roughly 21% of a sample with 20,000 or so clones, roughly 90% of them seen once. Here the sequenced sample was peripheral blood mononuclear cells (PBMCs), taken before the fourth cycle of nivolumab. The receptor set was obtained from a human donor with classical Hodgkin lymphoma.

J is TRBJ2-5 and V is TRBV10-1; D gene ambiguous. Trimming removed 3 bases at V and 2 bases at J, with 7 bases between. This CDR3 has 13 residues. Germline-derived CDR1 and CDR2 are WNHNN and SYGVQD (reference sequence). This chain's CDR3 is CASSEGLQETQYF. The CDR3 DNA reads TGCGCCAGCAGTGAAGGGCTTCAAGAGACCCAGTACTTC.

The V call is TRBV10-3, the J call TRBJ2-3, with 10 bases lining up with TRBD2. Germline loops: CDR1 ENHRY, CDR2 SYGVKD. The CDR3 totals 17 residues. V was pared by 0 bases and J by 0 bases, with 3 bases of the junction left unmatched. CDR3 sequence: CAISESASGGSTDTQYF. DNA for the CDR3: TGTGCCATCAGTGAGTCGGCTAGCGGGGGAAGCACAGATACGCAGTATTTT.

A single count supports this clone. V gene TRBV10-2 combines with J gene TRBJ1-1, with 8 bases that match TRBD1. V lost 8 bases and J lost 1; bases outside the gene matches: 6. Per germline, CDR1 WSHSY and CDR2 SAAADI. The CDR3 has 14 residues. CDR3 sequence (DNA): TGCGCCAGCGCTACAGGGGGAAAGAACACTGAAGCTTTCTTT. This sequence encodes CASATGGKNTEAFF.

This chain uses TRBV6-5 with TRBJ2-1; 8 nucleotides match TRBD2. CDR1 and CDR2 (germline): MNHEY, SVGAGI. The CDR3 loop spans 16 amino acids. V trimming: 2 bases; J trimming: 9 bases; junction bases outside the gene matches: 12. CDR3 nucleotide sequence: TGTGCCAGCAGTTACGGCACGAGCGGGAGTGTCGGTGAGCAGTTCTTC. Residues: CASSYGTSGSVGEQFF.

This clone was seen once. The gene calls are TRBV6-5 and TRBJ2-7; D may be TRBD1 (6 bases). CDR3 length: 13 residues. With 5 bases removed from V and 7 bases from J, the gap between germline ends came to 15 bases. Germline CDR1 reads MNHEY; CDR2 reads SVGAGI. Here the CDR3 reads CASSRDTRVEQYF. CDR3 sequence (DNA): TGTGCCAGCAGTCGGGACACACGTGTGGAGCAGTACTTC.

Only a few counts were recorded for this clone. The chain is built from TRBV7-2 and TRBJ1-5; D is undetermined. This CDR3 spans 15 amino acids. V shed 2 bases and J shed 1 base, with 9 bases lying between them. Germline assignment: CDR1 SGHTA and CDR2 FQGNSA. The CDR3 protein is CASSLLGLSNQPQHF. In DNA, the CDR3 is TGTGCCAGCAGCTTACTGGGCTTAAGCAATCAGCCCCAGCATTTT. The full variable domain, its missing parts supplied by reference TRBV7-2 and TRBJ1-5, is GAGVSQSPSNKVTEKGKDVELRCDPISGHTALYWYRQSLGQGLEFLIYFQGNSAPDKSGLPSDRFSAERTGGSVSTLTIQRTQQEDSAVYLCASSLLGLSNQPQHFGDGTRLSIL.

This clone came up once. The V and J genes are TRBV19 and TRBJ1-4; D uncertain. V shed 6 bases and J shed 4 bases, with 18 bases lying between them. The CDR3 extends over 16 amino acids. Germline assignment: CDR1 LNHDA and CDR2 SQIVND (reference sequence). CDR3 in DNA: TGTGCCAGTAGACGGATCCCGGCACAGCTTAATGAAAAACTGTTTTTT. Amino acid sequence: CASRRIPAQLNEKLFF. The full variable domain, with the rest looked up from reference TRBV19 and TRBJ1-4, is DGGITQSPKYLFRKEGQNVTLSCEQNLNHDAMYWYRQDPGQGLRLIYYSQIVNDFQKGDIAEGYSVSREKKESFPLTVTSAQKNPTAFYLCASRRIPAQLNEKLFFGSGTQLSVL.

The rearrangement links TRBV6-4 to TRBJ2-7, with unresolved D. The CDR3 is 13 residues long. The V end lost 3 bases, the J end lost 6 bases, and 12 bases lay between the germline ends. Germline V gene lookup returns CDR1 MRHNA and CDR2 SNTAGT. CDR3 DNA: TGTGCCAGCAGTGAAAAGGATACTTCCGAGCAGTACTTC. This translates into CASSEKDTSEQYF.

The chain joins TRBV6-5 to TRBJ2-5, with TRBD1 matching over 8 bases. The CDR3 totals 15 residues. The V and J ends lost 2 bases and 1 base, in that order; junction bases with no gene match: 3. Germline lookup yields CDR1 MNHEY and CDR2 SVGAGI. CDR3 DNA sequence: TGTGCCAGCAGTTACACCCAGGGGGCCCAAGAGACCCAGTACTTC. This sequence encodes CASSYTQGAQETQYF.

This clone was recorded only once. The chain links TRBV11-2 to TRBJ2-3; 12 nucleotides agree with TRBD2. Trimming took 5 bases from V and 3 from J; bases not matched to a gene: 9. Germline CDR1 reads SGHAT; CDR2 reads FQNNGV. This CDR3 has 17 residues. CDR3 bases: TGTGCCAGCAGCCTCCGACTAGCGGGAGATAGAACAGATACGCAGTATTTT. Its protein product is CASSLRLAGDRTDTQYF.

This clone was observed a single time. The gene calls are TRBV20-1 and TRBJ1-1; no clear D. This CDR3 region has 11 residues. Germline V CDR1 and CDR2: DFQATT, SNEGSKA (reference sequence). The germline V and J ends were trimmed by 6 bases and 4 bases, with 9 bases remaining between them. The CDR3 sequence: CSAEDFTEAFF. The CDR3 DNA follows: TGCAGTGCCGAGGACTTCACTGAAGCTTTCTTT.

This rearrangement joins TRBV6-1 to TRBJ2-2; 9 nucleotides line up with TRBD2. The CDR3 extends over 15 amino acids. Germline V gene sequence: CDR1 MNHNS, CDR2 SASEGT. V shed 6 bases and J 3 bases; nucleotides not matched to a gene: 5. The CDR3 DNA is TGTGCCAGCAGAGATAGCGGGAGAGACACCGGGGAGCTGTTTTTT. This translates into CASRDSGRDTGELFF.

This rearrangement joins TRBV10-3 to TRBJ2-3, with TRBD2 matching over 12 bases. This CDR3 spans 19 amino acids. The germline CDR1 and CDR2 sequences are ENHRY and SYGVKD. The ends lost 4 bases at V and 4 bases at J; junction bases unmatched: 15. The CDR3 reads CAISGGTGRLAGESDTQYF. The CDR3 DNA reads as TGTGCCATCAGTGGTGGGACAGGTCGACTAGCGGGAGAATCAGATACGCAGTATTTT.

The CDR3 region has the DNA TGTGCCAGCAGCTTAGGCGGTTCCTCAGTCTTCAATTCACCCCTCCACTTT. It is translated as CASSLGGSSVFNSPLHF. The chain uses TRBV7-9 and TRBJ1-6; D remains ambiguous. V was clipped by 1 base and J by 7 bases, with 17 bases between them. The germline CDR1 and CDR2 sequences are SEHNR and FQNEAQ (reference sequence). This CDR3 has 17 residues.

The chain uses TRBV2 and TRBJ2-5; maybe TRBD1 (6 bases). The V and J ends lost 5 bases and 5 bases respectively, with 15 bases between them. In germline, CDR1 is SNHLY, CDR2 FYNNEI. The CDR3 is made up of 14 amino acids. CDR3 sequence reads: CASSPIQGGETQYF. The CDR3 region has the DNA TGTGCCAGCAGTCCGATACAGGGCGGCGAGACCCAGTACTTC.

CDR3 amino acids: CASKARYNEQFF. CDR3 DNA sequence: TGTGCCAGCAAGGCCCGTTACAATGAGCAGTTCTTC. The rearrangement joins TRBV2 to TRBJ2-1; D is uncertain. The ends were cut back, 7 bases at V and 4 bases at J, with 8 bases in the middle. The CDR3 is made up of 12 amino acids. The germline gives CDR1 SNHLY, CDR2 FYNNEI.

V gene TRBV9 combines with J gene TRBJ1-3; unclear D gene. Trimming shortened V by 6 bases and J by 0 bases, and 7 bases separated the two germline ends. The CDR3 consists of 13 residues. The germline gives CDR1 SGDLS, CDR2 YYNGEE. The CDR3 coding sequence is TGTGCCAGCACGACCGGCTCTGGAAACACCATATATTTT. It translates to CASTTGSGNTIYF. Looking up the rest from reference TRBV9 and TRBJ1-3 gives the full variable domain: DSGVTQTPKHLITATGQRVTLRCSPRSGDLSVYWYQQSLDQGLQFLIQYYNGEERAKGNILERFSAQQFPDLHSELNLSSLELGDSALYFCASTTGSGNTIYFGEGSWLTVV.

Of note for this clone: The junction does not match germline at one end; this may be a read error. J is TRBJ2-3 and V is TRBV4-2; 7 bases fit TRBD2. The CDR3 spans 17 residues. Germline V gene lookup returns CDR1 LGHNA and CDR2 YNFKEQ. The CDR3 loop is CASSEEVVTSNEDTQYF. The CDR3 DNA is TGTGCCAGCAGCGAAGAAGTTGTGACTAGCAACGAAGATACGCAGTATTTT.

This chain uses TRBV11-2 with TRBJ1-4; D unresolved. The CDR3 has 14 amino acids. Germline loops: CDR1 SGHAT, CDR2 FQNNGV. The V end lost 5 bases, the J end lost 7 bases, and 14 bases lay between the germline ends. CDR3 nucleotide sequence: TGTGCCAGCAGCCTCGGGCAGGCGAGTGAAAAACTGTTTTTT. It specifies CASSLGQASEKLFF.

This clone was picked up one time. V and J are TRBV29-1 and TRBJ2-7, with 11 bases identical to TRBD1. This CDR3 spans 14 amino acids. V lost 6 bases and J lost 0; bases outside the gene matches: 4. CDR1 SQVTM and CDR2 ANQGSEA come from the germline V gene. CDR3 DNA: TGCAGCGTGAAGGGACAGGGGGACTCCTACGAGCAGTACTTC. Translation: CSVKGQGDSYEQYF.

The V gene is TRBV7-9, the J gene TRBJ2-5; D is perhaps TRBD2 (5 bases). The CDR3 loop spans 17 amino acids. Germline CDR1 SEHNR, CDR2 FQNEAQ (reference sequence). Trimming pared 1 base from V and 5 bases from J, leaving 20 bases between. The DNA of the CDR3 is TGTGCCAGCAGCTTAGGGGAGATAGGACCCTACGGGGAGACCCAGTACTTC. Encoded protein: CASSLGEIGPYGETQYF.

The chain uses TRBV7-9 and TRBJ2-5, with a weak D call TRBD2 (5 bases). Trimming removed 3 bases from V and 3 bases from J, with 14 bases in between. CDR1 is SEHNR and CDR2 is FQNEAQ in the germline V gene (reference sequence). The CDR3 has 15 amino acids. This CDR3 is CASSFREPLEETQYF. DNA of the CDR3: TGTGCCAGCAGCTTCCGGGAACCACTAGAAGAGACCCAGTACTTC. The full variable domain, completed using reference TRBV7-9 and TRBJ2-5, is DTGVSQNPRHKITKRGQNVTFRCDPISEHNRLYWYRQTLGQGPEFLTYFQNEAQLEKSRLLSDRFSAERPKGSFSTLEIQRTEQGDSAMYLCASSFREPLEETQYFGPGTRLLVL.

This clone was seen just once. The chain joins TRBV5-4 to TRBJ2-5, with TRBD2 matching over 15 bases. The J segment lost 5 bases and the V segment lost 6 bases, leaving 11 bases of the junction unmatched. Per the germline V gene, CDR1 is SGHNT and CDR2 is YYREEE (reference sequence). CDR3 length: 17 residues. In nucleotides, the CDR3 is TGTGCCAGCACCCCGGGACTAGCGGGGGGAGGGGGTGAGACCCAGTACTTC. Translation gives CASTPGLAGGGGETQYF.

This chain connects TRBV5-1 to TRBJ2-2, with D possibly being TRBD1 (6 bases). The germline V and J ends were trimmed by 2 bases and 4 bases, with 12 bases remaining between them. This CDR3 spans 15 amino acids. Germline V lookup: CDR1 SGHRS, CDR2 YFSETQ. CDR3: CASSFTGLVTGELFF. The CDR3 DNA reads as TGCGCCAGCAGCTTTACAGGGCTTGTCACCGGGGAGCTGTTTTTT.

This clone came up a few times. The rearrangement joins TRBV30 to TRBJ1-1; a weak D match, TRBD1 (5 bases). Looked up from germline, CDR1 is GTSNPN and CDR2 is SVGIG (reference sequence). The CDR3 is 14 amino acids. The V and J ends lost 5 bases and 0 bases respectively, with 13 bases between them. Written as DNA, the CDR3 is TGTGCCTGGCGTCCGGGACCCATGAACACTGAAGCTTTCTTT. It specifies CAWRPGPMNTEAFF.

This clone was detected once. The chain has TRBV5-1 and TRBJ2-3; no clear D. Per germline, CDR1 SGHRS and CDR2 YFSETQ. Deletions cut 0 bases from V and 4 bases from J, with 12 bases between. The CDR3 is made up of 15 amino acids. Written as DNA, the CDR3 is TGCGCCAGCAGCTTGGAAGGTTGGGGTTCAGATACGCAGTATTTT. Amino acids: CASSLEGWGSDTQYF.

This clone was observed a few times. The CDR3 sequence is CASSSNYGYTF. The DNA of the CDR3 is TGTGCCAGCAGTTCCAACTATGGCTACACCTTC. The chain couples TRBV6-1 to TRBJ1-2; D uncertain. Germline-derived CDR1 and CDR2 are MNHNS and SASEGT. The CDR3 runs 11 residues. V lost 5 bases and J 2 bases, leaving 3 bases between the germline ends.